The rows below give T cell receptor beta chains drawn from one sample of a study of CD8 T cells in ankylosing spondylitis. A single record per CDR3 protein comes from TCRdb applying MiXCR to the 5' RACE reads. The sample has approximately 400,000 distinct CDR3 sequences; more than 25% are singletons. Sequencing was performed on blood, either unsorted or a sorted T cell fraction (not recorded which). All receptors derive from a male donor with ankylosing spondylitis. CDR3s include the opening cysteine and the closing phenylalanine or tryptophan. The order of the fields is D gene, clone size, V gene, J gene, CDR3 protein, CDR3 DNA. A D gene is named only where the DNA matches it firmly. Rows give clone size only sometimes, using once, few, many, or a class for an expanded clone.

NA	once	TRBV6-2/TRBV6-3	TRBJ1-2	CASNHADYGYTF	TGTGCCAGCAATCACGCAGACTATGGCTACACCTTC
NA	NA	TRBV12-3/TRBV12-4	TRBJ2-2	CASSLRWNTGELFF	TGTGCCAGCAGTTTACGGTGGAACACCGGGGAGCTGTTTTTT
NA	NA	TRBV6-6	TRBJ2-5	CASSYSWETQYF	TGTGCCAGCAGTTACTCGTGGGAGACCCAGTACTTC
TRBD1	NA	TRBV3-1	TRBJ1-5	CASSQGQGDDSNQPQHF	TGTGCCAGCAGCCAAGGACAGGGGGACGATAGCAATCAGCCCCAGCATTTT
NA	NA	TRBV15	TRBJ2-3	CATSRARETGMSTDTQYF	TGTGCCACCAGCAGAGCCCGGGAGACAGGGATGAGCACAGATACGCAGTATTTT
NA	few	TRBV20-1	TRBJ1-1	CSARDRVMNTEAFF	TGCAGTGCTAGAGATCGGGTTATGAACACTGAAGCTTTCTTT
NA	NA	TRBV7-9	TRBJ2-1	CASSEGGAVSSYNEQFF	TGTGCCAGCAGCGAAGGAGGGGCCGTGAGCTCCTACAATGAGCAGTTCTTC
NA	NA	TRBV5-1	TRBJ1-1	CASSSGMATEAFF	TGCGCCAGCAGCTCAGGGATGGCCACTGAAGCTTTCTTT
NA	few	TRBV12-3/TRBV12-4	TRBJ2-2	CASTRTRTGELFF	TGTGCCAGCACCCGTACTAGAACCGGGGAGCTGTTTTTT
TRBD1	few	TRBV29-1	TRBJ1-3	CSVGDRGDTIYF	TGCAGCGTCGGTGACAGGGGAGACACCATATATTTT
TRBD2	NA	TRBV12-3/TRBV12-4	TRBJ2-1	CASSPILAGGPNEQFF	TGTGCCAGCAGTCCTATCCTAGCGGGAGGGCCAAATGAGCAGTTCTTC
NA	NA	TRBV24-1	TRBJ2-2	CATSVVTGELFF	TGTGCCACCAGTGTAGTCACCGGGGAGCTGTTTTTT
TRBD1	many	TRBV20-1	TRBJ1-6	CSATPGQGNSPLHF	TGCAGTGCTACGCCGGGACAGGGGAATTCACCCCTCCACTTT
TRBD1	few	TRBV5-1	TRBJ1-4	CASSLERTGEKLFF	TGCGCCAGCAGCTTGGAACGGACAGGTGAAAAACTGTTTTTT
NA	few	TRBV6-1	TRBJ1-1	CASSPLSGNTEAFF	TGTGCCAGCAGCCCCCTAAGTGGGAACACTGAAGCTTTCTTT
TRBD1	few	TRBV7-2	TRBJ2-5	CASSFDRGSQETQYF	TGTGCCAGCAGCTTTGACAGGGGAAGTCAAGAGACCCAGTACTTC
NA	NA	TRBV12-3/TRBV12-4	TRBJ1-2	CASSSNRAPGKYGYTF	TGTGCCAGCAGCTCCAACAGGGCCCCAGGGAAGTATGGCTACACCTTC
TRBD2	once	TRBV15	TRBJ2-5	CATSVRSGIRLETQYF	TGTGCCACCAGCGTACGTAGCGGGATAAGGTTAGAGACCCAGTACTTC
NA	many	TRBV24-1	TRBJ2-3	CATSDGGYTDTQYF	TGTGCCACCAGTGATGGGGGTTACACAGATACGCAGTATTTT
NA	NA	TRBV24-1	TRBJ2-3	CATSDPTRNTQYF	TGTGCCACCAGTGACCCCACGAGGAATACGCAGTATTTT
TRBD2	NA	TRBV12-3/TRBV12-4	TRBJ2-1	CASSFRSGRAREQFF	TGTGCCAGCAGTTTTCGGAGCGGGAGGGCCAGAGAGCAGTTCTTC
NA	NA	TRBV6-1	TRBJ2-2	CASTRNQAGGELFF	TGTGCCAGCACCAGAAATCAGGCTGGCGGGGAGCTGTTTTTT
TRBD1	few	TRBV29-1	TRBJ2-7	CSAAEGQSYEQYF	TGCAGCGCCGCAGAGGGACAGAGCTACGAGCAGTACTTC
TRBD1	many	TRBV24-1	TRBJ1-5	CATSDSGTANQPQHF	TGTGCCACCAGTGATTCCGGGACAGCTAATCAGCCCCAGCATTTT
TRBD2	few	TRBV5-1	TRBJ2-7	CASSLASGNEQYF	TGCGCCAGCAGCTTAGCTAGCGGGAACGAGCAGTACTTC
NA	few	TRBV5-1	TRBJ2-4	CASSLGQSRGIQYF	TGCGCCAGCAGCTTGGGACAGAGTAGGGGCATTCAGTACTTC
NA	NA	TRBV12-3/TRBV12-4	TRBJ2-3	CASGGAHIDTQYF	TGTGCCTCAGGGGGGGCGCATATAGATACGCAGTATTTT
TRBD2	NA	TRBV12-3/TRBV12-4	TRBJ2-1	CASSAASGRNNEQFF	TGTGCCAGCAGTGCGGCTAGCGGGAGGAACAATGAGCAGTTCTTC
NA	NA	TRBV10-2	TRBJ1-5	CASSDGGSDQPQHF	TGCGCCAGCAGTGATGGGGGTAGCGATCAGCCCCAGCATTTT
NA	few	TRBV24-1	TRBJ2-1	CATSDLGRTYNEQFF	TGTGCCACCAGTGATTTAGGCAGGACATACAATGAGCAGTTCTTC
NA	NA	TRBV3-1	TRBJ2-2	CASSPRVSGELFF	TGTGCCAGCAGCCCCAGGGTTTCGGGGGAGCTGTTTTTT
NA	NA	TRBV5-1	TRBJ1-6	CASSLNRENSPLHF	TGCGCCAGCAGCCTCAACAGGGAGAATTCACCCCTCCACTTT
TRBD1	NA	TRBV20-1	TRBJ1-2	CSATQGPRLPYTF	TGCAGTGCTACACAGGGGCCCCGTTTGCCCTACACCTTC
NA	few	TRBV7-2	TRBJ1-4	CASSLDSRNEKLFF	TGTGCCAGCAGCCTGGACAGCCGGAATGAAAAACTGTTTTTT
TRBD1	NA	TRBV4-1	TRBJ2-5	CASSQTVDKGAQETQYF	TGCGCCAGCAGCCAGACCGTAGACAAGGGGGCACAAGAGACCCAGTACTTC
TRBD1	NA	TRBV12-3/TRBV12-4	TRBJ1-1	CASRFLTGVNTEAFF	TGTGCCAGCAGGTTCCTGACAGGGGTGAACACTGAAGCTTTCTTT
NA	many	TRBV5-1	TRBJ1-1	CASSLGMSTEAFF	TGCGCCAGCAGCTTGGGGATGAGCACTGAAGCTTTCTTT
NA	NA	TRBV12-3/TRBV12-4	TRBJ2-5	CASSLWTAGETQYF	TGTGCCAGCAGTCTGTGGACCGCCGGGGAGACCCAGTACTTC
TRBD2	few	TRBV7-2	TRBJ2-3	CASSRTSGSPTDTQYF	TGTGCCAGCAGTAGGACTAGCGGGAGCCCCACAGATACGCAGTATTTT
NA	NA	TRBV11-3	TRBJ2-5	CASSMYGGETQYF	TGTGCCAGCAGTATGTACGGGGGAGAGACCCAGTACTTC
TRBD1	once	TRBV7-9	TRBJ1-2	CASSSIQGLGYTF	TGTGCCAGCAGCTCAATACAGGGGCTTGGCTACACCTTC
TRBD1	few	TRBV5-6	TRBJ1-6	CASSPHRQGYNSPLHF	TGTGCCAGCAGCCCGCATCGACAGGGATATAATTCACCCCTCCACTTT
NA	NA	TRBV20-1	TRBJ1-2	CSANYFGAGGYTF	TGCAGTGCCAACTACTTTGGGGCTGGAGGCTACACCTTC
NA	NA	TRBV7-2	TRBJ2-2	CASSYTANTGELFF	TGTGCCAGCAGCTACACGGCGAACACCGGGGAGCTGTTTTTT